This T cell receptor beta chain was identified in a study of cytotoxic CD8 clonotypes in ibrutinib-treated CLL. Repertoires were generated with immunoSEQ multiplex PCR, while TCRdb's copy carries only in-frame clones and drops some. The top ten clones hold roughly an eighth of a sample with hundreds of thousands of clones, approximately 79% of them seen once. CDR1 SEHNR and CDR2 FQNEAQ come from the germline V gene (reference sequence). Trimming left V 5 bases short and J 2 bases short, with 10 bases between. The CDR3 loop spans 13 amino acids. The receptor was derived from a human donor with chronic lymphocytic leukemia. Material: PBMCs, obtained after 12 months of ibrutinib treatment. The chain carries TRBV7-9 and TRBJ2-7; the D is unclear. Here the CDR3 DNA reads TGTGCCAGCAGCCCGCCCAGAACCTACGAGCAGTACTTC. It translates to CASSPPRTYEQYF.